A selection of T cell receptor beta chains follows, all from one sample in a study of radiation and T cells in renal cell carcinoma. Generated by immunoSEQ multiplex PCR, the TCRdb table keeps only in-frame clones and is missing some. This table has 15,000 to 18,000 clones, more than 55% appearing once. The input for sequencing was tumor tissue, taken from a patient whose treatment was nephrectomy without radiotherapy. The receptors were sampled from a man aged 45-65 years with renal cell carcinoma. Both conserved end residues are part of each CDR3. The order of the fields is V gene, clone size, D gene, J gene, CDR3 protein, CDR3 DNA. D genes are given only for firm matches. Part of the rows lack a size; the others show once, few, many or a class for expanded clones.

v_gene: TRBV7-7; abundance: -; d_gene: -; j_gene: TRBJ2-1; CDR3aa: CASSPGGTSNEQFF; CDR3nt: TGTGCTAGCAGCCCAGGAGGTACGAGCAATGAGCAGTTCTTC
v_gene: TRBV9; abundance: few; d_gene: TRBD2; j_gene: TRBJ2-7; CDR3aa: CASSAGGATYEQYF; CDR3nt: TGTGCCAGCAGCGCCGGGGGGGCCACCTACGAGCAGTACTTC
v_gene: TRBV15; abundance: -; d_gene: TRBD2; j_gene: TRBJ2-7; CDR3aa: CATSKRTSGVEQYF; CDR3nt: TGTGCCACCAGCAAAAGGACTAGCGGGGTCGAGCAGTACTTC
v_gene: TRBV7-8; abundance: -; d_gene: TRBD2; j_gene: TRBJ2-2; CDR3aa: CASNLAGAGELFF; CDR3nt: TGTGCCAGCAATCTAGCGGGAGCCGGGGAGCTGTTTTTT
v_gene: TRBV6-5; abundance: -; d_gene: -; j_gene: TRBJ2-7; CDR3aa: CATHRTIYEQYF; CDR3nt: TGTGCCACCCACAGGACCATCTACGAGCAGTACTTC
v_gene: TRBV19; abundance: once; d_gene: -; j_gene: TRBJ1-5; CDR3aa: CAKKREVCNQPQHF; CDR3nt: TGTGCCAAAAAAAGGGAGGTATGCAATCAGCCCCAGCATTTT
v_gene: TRBV15; abundance: -; d_gene: -; j_gene: TRBJ2-1; CDR3aa: CATSRDRGSNEQFF; CDR3nt: TGTGCCACCAGCAGAGACCGGGGGTCCAATGAGCAGTTCTTC
v_gene: TRBV29-1; abundance: -; d_gene: TRBD2; j_gene: TRBJ2-7; CDR3aa: CSVEMAGVSYEQYF; CDR3nt: TGCAGCGTTGAAATGGCGGGAGTCTCCTACGAGCAGTACTTC
v_gene: TRBV2; abundance: -; d_gene: -; j_gene: TRBJ1-1; CDR3aa: CASRSRGGTPEAFF; CDR3nt: TGTGCCAGCAGATCCCGGGGAGGGACTCCTGAAGCTTTCTTT
v_gene: TRBV7-2; abundance: -; d_gene: -; j_gene: TRBJ2-5; CDR3aa: CASRDFLETQYF; CDR3nt: TGTGCCAGCAGGGATTTTCTGGAGACCCAGTACTTC
v_gene: TRBV18; abundance: -; d_gene: -; j_gene: TRBJ2-7; CDR3aa: CASSPQTPSKGYEQYF; CDR3nt: TGTGCCAGCTCACCCCAAACACCCTCCAAAGGTTACGAGCAGTACTTC
v_gene: TRBV14; abundance: -; d_gene: -; j_gene: TRBJ1-3; CDR3aa: CASSRLQVSGNTIYF; CDR3nt: TGTGCCAGCAGCCGCTTACAGGTCTCTGGAAACACCATATATTTT
v_gene: TRBV29-1; abundance: -; d_gene: TRBD1; j_gene: TRBJ1-2; CDR3aa: CSVGGGQGARGYTF; CDR3nt: TGCAGCGTTGGAGGTGGACAGGGGGCGCGTGGCTACACCTTC
v_gene: TRBV2; abundance: -; d_gene: TRBD1; j_gene: TRBJ2-7; CDR3aa: CASKRDRVGGEQYF; CDR3nt: TGTGCCAGCAAAAGGGACAGGGTAGGAGGCGAGCAGTACTTC
v_gene: TRBV4-2; abundance: -; d_gene: -; j_gene: TRBJ2-1; CDR3aa: CASSQDYGSSREQFF; CDR3nt: TGTGCCAGCAGCCAAGATTACGGCTCTTCCCGTGAGCAGTTCTTC
v_gene: TRBV7-9; abundance: -; d_gene: -; j_gene: TRBJ2-2; CDR3aa: CASSPSRDANTGELFF; CDR3nt: TGTGCCAGCAGCCCTTCAAGGGATGCCAACACCGGGGAGCTGTTTTTT
v_gene: TRBV6-5; abundance: many; d_gene: -; j_gene: TRBJ2-1; CDR3aa: CASNVDSSYNEQFF; CDR3nt: TGTGCCAGCAACGTGGACAGCTCCTACAATGAGCAGTTCTTC
v_gene: TRBV5-6; abundance: -; d_gene: -; j_gene: TRBJ1-2; CDR3aa: CASSLGVGNRYGYTF; CDR3nt: TGTGCCAGCAGCTTGGGGGTTGGCAACCGCTATGGCTACACCTTC
v_gene: TRBV6-5; abundance: -; d_gene: -; j_gene: TRBJ2-7; CDR3aa: CASRHRDVGSYEQYF; CDR3nt: TGTGCCAGCAGGCATCGGGACGTAGGATCCTACGAGCAGTACTTC
v_gene: TRBV29-1; abundance: -; d_gene: -; j_gene: TRBJ2-7; CDR3aa: CSVEEARAGEQYF; CDR3nt: TGCAGCGTTGAAGAGGCCAGAGCGGGCGAGCAGTACTTC